Shown below are 11 T cell receptor beta chains from a single sample sequenced in a study of T cell responses to AZD1222 COVID-19 vaccine. Clones were read by immunoSEQ multiplex PCR, and TCRdb kept only the in-frame ones, dropping some. This repertoire shows 150,000 or so clones, 94% found once; its top ten account for approximately 0.64%. The source material was peripheral blood, sampled on day 0 of AZD1222 vaccination. The receptor set was obtained from an adult in good health.

V and J are TRBV30 and TRBJ2-1; 8 bases align to TRBD2. With 4 bases clipped from V and 6 bases from J, the junction kept 5 bases outside the gene matches. This CDR3 is 13 amino acids long. Per germline, CDR1 GTSNPN and CDR2 SVGIG (reference sequence). CDR3 coding DNA: TGTGCCTGGATCCGGGGGGGACGCAATGAGCAGTTCTTC. The encoded protein is CAWIRGGRNEQFF.

The chain links TRBV6-5 to TRBJ2-1; a possible D gene is TRBD2 (5 bases). The CDR3 contains 14 residues. The germline gives CDR1 MNHEY, CDR2 SVGAGI. V was cut by 4 bases and J by 8 bases, with 15 bases left in between. The CDR3 DNA sequence: TGTGCCAGCAGTTCCACCGGCCCGAGGGATGAGCAGTTCTTC. It specifies CASSSTGPRDEQFF.

This chain uses TRBV10-3 with TRBJ2-1; 8 bases agree with TRBD2. The V and J ends lost 6 bases and 7 bases, in that order; junction bases with no gene match: 8. Per germline, CDR1 ENHRY and CDR2 SYGVKD. CDR3 size: 14 residues. Here the CDR3 reads CAIRGSGSENEQFF. CDR3 nucleotide sequence: TGTGCCATCAGAGGCAGCGGGAGCGAGAATGAGCAGTTCTTC.

The V call is TRBV2, the J call TRBJ2-7; D may be TRBD1 (5 bases). V gave up 3 bases and J gave up 0 bases, with 18 bases separating them. CDR1 is SNHLY and CDR2 is FYNNEI in the germline V gene. The CDR3 consists of 17 residues. CDR3 protein: CASSDAVWQGSSYEQYF. The CDR3 nucleotides read TGTGCCAGCAGTGACGCGGTATGGCAGGGAAGCTCCTACGAGCAGTACTTC.

The J gene is TRBJ1-1, the V gene TRBV10-1, with D possibly matching TRBD1 (5 bases). V lost 2 bases and J 6 bases, leaving 7 bases between the germline ends. CDR3 size: 12 residues. CDR1 and CDR2 from the germline V gene are WNHNN and SYGVQD (reference sequence). The chain's CDR3 is CASSEGAAEAFF. The CDR3, as DNA: TGCGCCAGCAGTGAGGGGGCCGCTGAAGCTTTCTTT.

This clone was seen just once. V and J are TRBV6-6 and TRBJ1-6; tentative D call: TRBD1 (6 bases). The germline V gene encodes CDR1 MNHNY and CDR2 SVGAGI (reference sequence). The CDR3 loop spans 13 amino acids. Trimming shortened V by 7 bases and J by 9 bases, and 13 bases separated the two germline ends. The CDR3 DNA sequence: TGTGCCAGCACTTTAGGGGGGGTTTCACCCCTCCACTTT. It translates to CASTLGGVSPLHF.

This sequence joins TRBV6-5 and TRBJ2-2; D is perhaps TRBD2 (6 bases). This CDR3 has 15 amino acids. Germline V lookup: CDR1 MNHEY, CDR2 SVGAGI. Trimming stripped 8 bases from V and 2 bases from J, with 15 bases between. The CDR3 DNA reads TGTGCCAGCCGGCTAGCGCCGCGCAACACCGGGGAGCTGTTTTTT. This gives the protein CASRLAPRNTGELFF.

The chain carries TRBV7-9 and TRBJ2-3; D is possibly TRBD2 (5 bases). The CDR3 runs 13 residues. Germline V gene lookup returns CDR1 SEHNR and CDR2 FQNEAQ (reference sequence). The V end lost 5 bases, the J end lost 2 bases, and 8 bases lay between the germline ends. The CDR3 here is CASSASHTDTQYF. The CDR3 nucleotides are TGTGCCAGCAGCGCTAGCCACACAGATACGCAGTATTTT.

The rearrangement joins TRBV6-1 to TRBJ1-4; 7 positions agree with TRBD1. The CDR3 runs to 17 residues. CDR1 and CDR2 (germline): MNHNS, SASEGT. V lost 0 bases to trimming and J lost 8 bases; unmatched junction nucleotides: 12. Written as DNA, the CDR3 is TGTGCCAGCAGTGAAGCGCTGTGGGGACAGCCTCAAGAAAAACTGTTTTTT. It encodes CASSEALWGQPQEKLFF.

The chain is built from TRBV6-4 and TRBJ1-2; D may be TRBD1 (5 bases). This CDR3 spans 14 amino acids. Germline loops: CDR1 MRHNA, CDR2 SNTAGT. V was clipped by 7 bases and J by 4 bases, with 16 bases between them. The CDR3 is CASKPGLGPYGYTF. CDR3 nucleotide sequence: TGTGCCAGCAAACCGGGACTGGGCCCCTATGGCTACACCTTC.

This rearrangement joins TRBV4-1 to TRBJ2-7; a possible D gene is TRBD1 (5 bases). Germline loops: CDR1 MGHRA, CDR2 YSYEKL. Between the trimmed V and J ends, which lost 0 bases and 1 base, there was a span of 13 bases. The CDR3 loop spans 16 amino acids. CDR3 sequence reads: CASSQETGRASYEQYF. The CDR3 region has the DNA TGCGCCAGCAGCCAAGAGACGGGCAGGGCTTCCTACGAGCAGTACTTC.